This T cell receptor (beta chain) originates from a study of shared clonotypes between healthy human individuals (dated by TCRdb to the early 2020s). With respect to the entire study: The cohort included a few men and two women between 18 and 49 years of age. Per donor, leukapheresis produced somewhere between about 0.85 and 10 billion PBMCs. Blood TCR repertoires of about five healthy adults were deeply sequenced to estimate repertoire size and the extent of clonotype sharing between individuals. Different laboratories and diverse techniques were used to prepare libraries and sequence TCR repertoires, to increase sequencing depth and limit assay-specific biases. For each donor, three plates each were used for CD4 naive and CD4 memory, two plates were used for CD8 naive, and one plate was used for CD8 memory. Overall study results and their limits: Across a few donors, around 5% of naive CD4, 3% to 4% of naive CD8, 2.3% of memory CD4, and approximately 0.4% of memory CD8 clonotypes were shared. Pairwise subsampling led to the expectation that sequencing depth would affect the degree of clonotype sharing among donors. Even with the large sequencing depth, rarefaction of the sorted-subset datasets indicated that sequencing was incomplete. Clonotypes shared by all four sorted-subset donors showed higher generation probabilities than non-shared clonotypes. The genetic and exposure-history diversity represented was limited by the small number of donors. Sampling was restricted to blood, and TCR repertoires in tissues likely differ from the TCR repertoires found in blood. Larger estimated clonotype richness was generally found for naive subsets than for memory subsets.

Using the deep immunoSEQ assay, TCR CDR3 regions were amplified from genomic DNA by multiplex PCR. Genomic DNA extracted from each cell subset was distributed evenly over all wells of several immunoSEQ 96-well plates, and each plate served as one replicate. For sorted subsets, approximately 200 ng of genomic DNA, equivalent to around 30,000 T cell genomes, went into each replicate PCR. Purified libraries were measured with a Qubit 3.0 fluorometer, size-checked on a Bioanalyzer 2100, and measured again with the KAPA Library Quantification kit. Every immunoSEQ 96-well plate was sequenced on a separate single-read 150-cycle Illumina NextSeq 550 flow cell. For the original study's pipeline: The immunoSEQ output contained only junctional sequences without quality scores, so filtering could not match that applied to full-length reads. Sequences were annotated with PyIR, a Python wrapper for IgBLAST v1.9, and V/J genes and CDR3 were assigned using IMGT germline references. Reads were filtered out if the reads had weak V/J assignments (E-value above 1e-6), no CDR3, stop codons, out-of-frame junctions, or ambiguous translated residues. V3J clonotypes were defined by identical inferred V gene, J gene, and CDR3 amino acid sequence. To compute the percentage overlap between repertoires, the number of shared unique clonotypes was divided by the size of the smaller repertoire. Repertoire richness was assessed with RTK rarefaction, the Chao1 estimator, and Recon v2.1 estimates of unobserved clonotypes. OLGA was used to compute generation probabilities for all TCRbeta clonotypes that the gDNA method yielded from a handful of donors. This is the immuneACCESS table as TCRdb keeps it, with only in-frame sequences that have V and J called. A part of the clones is gone; compared with another copy, unresolved V genes explain less than half, and the rest is unexplained. V, J and clone size reflect that table, while D and trimming were determined from the DNA. This sample holds roughly 590,000 clones; 95% to 96% were observed only once. 0.11% of the sample comes from the top ten.

Comment on this clone: No antigen is known for it. Base qualities are not at hand, and no much larger clone is one base apart.

V ends up 6 bases short and J 6 bases short, with an unmatched junction base count of 9. The cysteine opens and the phenylalanine closes a CDR3 of 14 amino acids. The sequence is cut down to CDR3 DNA, 42 bases in frame from base 1. In the germline V gene (reference sequence), CDR1 corresponds to SEHNR and CDR2 to FQNEAQ. CD8 naive samples consisted of CD45RO-negative cells that were positively selected for CCR7, yielding a CD45RA+CCR7+ population without TemRA cells. The donors were healthy, HIV-negative adults with no recently reported acute infections or vaccinations. All donors were Caucasian adults living in Nashville, Tennessee, USA. Blood was collected by leukapheresis, and PBMCs were isolated by Ficoll-Histopaque density gradient centrifugation and then cryopreserved in liquid nitrogen vapor phase. Analytical flow cytometry was used to check the purity and quantity of every magnetically sorted T cell population. Genomic DNA was isolated from each sorted fraction and quantified by UV absorbance on a Nanodrop 2000c.

The chain links TRBV7-9 with TRBJ1-1; 8 central nucleotides agree with TRBD1. This TCR came from a woman aged 25 to 39 in good health. Sequenced: naive CD8+ T cells sorted from blood. The cell subset or site label for this specimen denotes: CD45RA+CCR7+. The DNA is TGTGCCAGCAGAGGGGGACAGGCCATCGCTGAAGCTTTCTTT. Its protein product is CASRGGQAIAEAFF.